The clone carrying this T cell receptor (beta chain) showed up many times. The target antigen is unknown. This specimen comes from a study of metastatic and nonmetastatic thyroid tumors. Across the study: Across blood and tumor or nodule tissue, repertoires from malignant and benign thyroid patients were compared with one another. General study findings and limits: When malignant thyroid tumors were compared with benign nodules, TCR beta diversity was reportedly significantly higher in the malignant tumors. This held in both blood and tumor samples.

CDR1 is SGHAT, CDR2 FQNNGV, per germline. The CDR3 runs to 18 residues. V gave up 5 bases and J gave up 7 bases; unmatched junction bases: 20. Patients were all untreated before their thyroid surgery. MiXCR re-clonotyped the PCR reads for TCRdb. The sample shows 25,000 to 30,000 clones, around 16% of them seen only once. The chain links TRBV11-2 to TRBJ2-5; 9 bases match TRBD2. This TCR was sampled from a male donor with papillary thyroid cancer or a benign thyroid nodule (not recorded which). Some clones in this sample may be carry-over from other donors' samples. Sequenced sample: blood. The CDR3 sequence: CASSPIDPRLAGRGTQYF. Here the CDR3 DNA reads TGTGCCAGCAGCCCTATCGACCCCCGGCTAGCGGGAAGGGGGACCCAGTACTTC.